This T cell receptor beta chain was profiled in a study of T-cell reconstitution after alpha-beta-depleted transplantation in children. Researchers prepared the TCRbeta library using unique molecular identifiers, the study reports. Using its own MiXCR run on the PCR reads, TCRdb lists one record per CDR3 protein. The table lists tens of thousands of distinct CDR3 sequences, about a sixth of them singletons. Germline CDR1 reads SGHTA; CDR2 reads FQGNSA. V lost 2 bases to trimming and J lost 4 bases, with 14 bases between them. The CDR3 is made up of 15 amino acids. V is TRBV7-2 and J is TRBJ1-1; D uncertain. The sequencing used PBMCs, mostly from graft donor cells, collected 360 days after TCRalphabeta/CD19-depleted stem cell transplant. This receptor was taken from a male patient between 2 and 9 years old who had a stem cell transplant for acute lymphoblastic leukemia, so the T cells may come from the graft donor. The CDR3 protein is CASSLKWVPGTEAFF. CDR3 in DNA: TGTGCCAGCAGCTTAAAATGGGTGCCGGGCACTGAAGCTTTCTTT.